This TCR beta chain was recovered during a study of tumor-infiltrating lymphocytes in localized non-small cell lung cancer (dated by TCRdb to the early 2020s). About the full investigation: The cohort covered several histologies, both smokers and never-smokers, and patients whose samples were collected after neoadjuvant chemotherapy. Alongside flow cytometry, multiplex immunofluorescence, RNA-seq, exome sequencing and proteomics, TCR sequencing was applied to the same patients as one of several integrated assays. The overall ICON cohort comprised over 140 surgical patients with localized non-small cell lung cancer whose tumors were resected. Each patient provided resected tumor tissue plus uninvolved lung tissue from the same patient, with the uninvolved lung tissue described as non-adjacent to the tumor. A total of 60 or so patients were included in the paired tumor versus uninvolved lung comparison of immunoSEQ T-cell fraction.

Enrollment in ICON was initiated in April 2016, and the last patient was enrolled in late 2018. In a subcohort of about 76 patients, fresh tumor and matched uninvolved tissue were collected for in-depth immune analyses, with TCR sequencing among those analyses. DNA isolated from bulk tissue, without cell sorting, was used for TCR sequencing. Regarding this clone: What this receptor recognizes is not known. The record has no base qualities; no much larger clone is one base away.

Reading from cysteine to phenylalanine, the CDR3 counts 13 amino acids. Just the 39-base CDR3 DNA is kept, in frame starting at base 1. V is reduced by 0 bases and J by 6 bases, leaving a spacing of 7 bases between them. CDR1 and CDR2, looked up from the germline V gene, are SGHNT and YENEEA. The investigation overall reported the following: Assay coverage varied across patients depending on available tissue quantity, so only a subset of the cohort had TCR sequencing. Higher T cell infiltration in tumors than in uninvolved lung tissue was supported by TCRbeta sequencing, consistent with immunofluorescence CD3 counts. The TCR-derived T-cell fraction showed no difference between the flow cytometry-defined immunotypes IM1 (good prognosis) and IM2 (poor prognosis). Different pieces of the same tissue were used for different assays, so technical variation could not be separated from intratumor heterogeneity.

The T-cell fraction in tumor and uninvolved lung tissue was obtained from TCR sequencing using the immunoSEQ assay. Concerning the study's data processing: For survival analysis, patients were split into high (upper tertile) and low (lower two tertiles) T-cell fraction groups and compared by log-rank test. A signed-rank test was used to test differences in T-cell fraction between paired tumor and uninvolved lung samples. TCRdb limited this immuneACCESS table to in-frame rearrangements with V and J called. A share of clones is missing; checked studies link under half to unresolved V genes, and the rest is unexplained. Clone size and V and J calls were adopted from that table, with D and trimming inferred from the DNA. For this sample there are about 9,200 clones; about 80% appear just once. Together, the top ten hold about 6.9% of the sample.

This sequence uses TRBV11-3 and TRBJ2-3; the D gene identity is not certain. The clonotype was recovered from a human donor with non-small cell lung cancer. The material sequenced was uninvolved lung tissue not adjacent to the tumor. This receptor has the CDR3 CASSLEGWDTQYF. Read as DNA, the sequence is TGTGCCAGCAGCTTAGAGGGCTGGGATACGCAGTATTTT.